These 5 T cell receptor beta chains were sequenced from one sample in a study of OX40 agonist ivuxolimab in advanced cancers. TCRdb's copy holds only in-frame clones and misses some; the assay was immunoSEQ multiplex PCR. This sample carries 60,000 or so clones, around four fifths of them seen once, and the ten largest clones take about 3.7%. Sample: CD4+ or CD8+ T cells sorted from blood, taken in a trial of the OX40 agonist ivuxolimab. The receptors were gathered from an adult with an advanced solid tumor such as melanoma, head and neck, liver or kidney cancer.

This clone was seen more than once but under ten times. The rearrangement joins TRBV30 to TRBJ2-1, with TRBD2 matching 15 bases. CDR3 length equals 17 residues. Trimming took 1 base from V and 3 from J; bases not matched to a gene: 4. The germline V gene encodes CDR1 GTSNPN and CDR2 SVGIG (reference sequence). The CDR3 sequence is CAWSAGLAGGNYNEQFF. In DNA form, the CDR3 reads TGTGCCTGGAGTGCAGGACTAGCGGGAGGGAACTACAATGAGCAGTTCTTC.

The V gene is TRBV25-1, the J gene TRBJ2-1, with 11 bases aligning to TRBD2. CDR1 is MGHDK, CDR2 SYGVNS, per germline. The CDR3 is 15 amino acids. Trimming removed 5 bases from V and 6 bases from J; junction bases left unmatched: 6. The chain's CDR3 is CASSPRLAGLNEQFF. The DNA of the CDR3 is TGTGCCAGCAGTCCTCGACTAGCGGGACTCAATGAGCAGTTCTTC. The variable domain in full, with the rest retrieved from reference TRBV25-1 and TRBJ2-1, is EADIYQTPRYLVIGTGKKITLECSQTMGHDKMYWYQQDPGMELHLIHYSYGVNSTEKGDLSSESTVSRIRTEHFPLTLESARPSHTSQYLCASSPRLAGLNEQFFGPGTRLTVL.

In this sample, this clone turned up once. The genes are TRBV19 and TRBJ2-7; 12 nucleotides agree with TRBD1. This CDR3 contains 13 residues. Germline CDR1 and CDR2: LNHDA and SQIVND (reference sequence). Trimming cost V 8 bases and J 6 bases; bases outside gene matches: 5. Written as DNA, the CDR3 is TGTGCCAGTGGACCGGGACAGGGGGCCGAGCAGTACTTC. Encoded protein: CASGPGQGAEQYF.

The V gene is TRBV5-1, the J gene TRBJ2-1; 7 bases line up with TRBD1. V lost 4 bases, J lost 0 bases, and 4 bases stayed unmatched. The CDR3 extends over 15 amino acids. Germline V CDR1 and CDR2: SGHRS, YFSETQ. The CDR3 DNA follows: TGCGCCAGCAGCATAGGGGGCACCTCCTACAATGAGCAGTTCTTC. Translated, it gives CASSIGGTSYNEQFF.

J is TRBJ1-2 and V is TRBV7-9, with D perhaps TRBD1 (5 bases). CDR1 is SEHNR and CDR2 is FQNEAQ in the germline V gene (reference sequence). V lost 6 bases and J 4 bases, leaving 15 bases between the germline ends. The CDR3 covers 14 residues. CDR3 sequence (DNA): TGTGCCAGCAGTTTGGGGGACGGCTCCTATGGCTACACCTTC. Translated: CASSLGDGSYGYTF.